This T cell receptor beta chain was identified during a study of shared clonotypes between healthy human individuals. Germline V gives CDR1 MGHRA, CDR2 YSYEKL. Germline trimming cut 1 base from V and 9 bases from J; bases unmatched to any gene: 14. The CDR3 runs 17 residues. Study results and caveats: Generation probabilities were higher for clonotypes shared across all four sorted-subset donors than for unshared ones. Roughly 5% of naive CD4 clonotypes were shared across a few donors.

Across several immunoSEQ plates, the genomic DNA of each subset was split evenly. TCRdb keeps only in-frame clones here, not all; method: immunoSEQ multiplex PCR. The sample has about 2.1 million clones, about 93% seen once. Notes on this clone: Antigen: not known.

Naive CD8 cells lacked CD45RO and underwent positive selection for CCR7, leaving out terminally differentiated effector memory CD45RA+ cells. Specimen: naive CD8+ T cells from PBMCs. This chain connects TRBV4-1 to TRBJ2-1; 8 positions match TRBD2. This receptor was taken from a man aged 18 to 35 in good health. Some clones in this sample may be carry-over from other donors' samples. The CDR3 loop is CASSQVVREGGSGEQFF. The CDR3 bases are TGCGCCAGCAGCCAAGTCGTACGGGAGGGCGGTAGCGGTGAGCAGTTCTTC.